This T cell receptor beta chain was documented in a study of OX40 agonist ivuxolimab in advanced cancers. Overall study: Patients undergoing dose escalation presented with hepatocellular carcinoma, melanoma, renal cell or head and neck cancer. In three patients, partial responses were observed, one with hepatocellular carcinoma and two with cutaneous melanoma.

Germline CDR1 PRHDT, CDR2 FYEKMQ (reference sequence). Trimming cost V 2 bases and J 1 base; bases outside gene matches: 9. The CDR3 contains 17 residues. Sequenced by immunoSEQ multiplex PCR; TCRdb stores in-frame clones only, minus some. The sample lists roughly 90,000 clones, roughly 91% occurring once. Study-wide points: Antigen targets of the expanded peripheral T cells went undetermined.

A word on this clone: Its antigen remains unidentified.

Specimen: CD4+ or CD8+ T cells sorted from blood, collected in a trial of the OX40 agonist ivuxolimab. This receptor was identified in an adult with an advanced solid tumor such as melanoma, head and neck, liver or kidney cancer. The chain links TRBV13 to TRBJ1-2, with 8 bases aligning to TRBD1. CDR3 region: CASSLMDRVRRNYGYTF. Here the CDR3 DNA reads TGTGCCAGCAGCTTAATGGACAGGGTCAGGCGTAACTATGGCTACACCTTC.